This T cell receptor (beta chain) was obtained from a study of cytomegalovirus exposure and HLA in healthy donors. General study points: Cytomegalovirus association was assigned to about 150 TCR beta chains.

Produced via immunoSEQ multiplex PCR; TCRdb's table is partial and in-frame only. The sample yields around 250,000 clones, nearly 90% seen once. Germline V gene sequence: CDR1 MNHNS, CDR2 SASEGT. The CDR3 covers 13 residues. The germline V and J ends were trimmed by 7 bases and 6 bases, with 16 bases remaining between them. As for this clone: The antigen is not known.

Sequenced material: PBMCs. This clonotype was sampled from a woman aged 18-29 years in good health and CMV-seronegative. The chain links TRBV6-1 to TRBJ2-7, with TRBD2 as a possible D gene (5 bases). CDR3 protein: CASMLEVWGEQYF. Written as DNA, the CDR3 is TGTGCCAGCATGTTGGAGGTTTGGGGCGAGCAGTACTTC.